The 3 T cell receptor beta chains reported below all come from one sample, sequenced in a study of OX40 agonist ivuxolimab in advanced cancers. Clones were sequenced by immunoSEQ multiplex PCR, and TCRdb holds only the in-frame ones, with some missing. The sample lists 65,000 to 85,000 clones; about 88% were seen once. This specimen was CD4+ or CD8+ T cells sorted from blood, taken in a trial of the OX40 agonist ivuxolimab. The receptors were gathered from an adult with an advanced solid tumor such as melanoma, head and neck, liver or kidney cancer.

This chain uses TRBV5-1 with TRBJ1-2; D gene uncertain. The V gene's germline CDR1 is SGHRS and CDR2 YFSETQ. V shed 0 bases and J shed 1 base, with 13 bases lying between them. The CDR3 is 16 amino acids. This CDR3 is CASSLEAVPRNYGYTF. The CDR3, as DNA: TGCGCCAGCAGCTTGGAGGCTGTGCCCCGTAACTATGGCTACACCTTC.

The V and J genes are TRBV19 and TRBJ2-1; the match to TRBD1 covers 8 bases. The V and J ends lost 2 bases and 8 bases, in that order; junction bases with no gene match: 8. The CDR3 length is 15 residues. In germline, CDR1 is LNHDA, CDR2 SQIVND (reference sequence). CDR3 nucleotide sequence: TGTGCCAGTAGTATACAGGGGAACAGGGGGGATGAGCAGTTCTTC. Translated, it gives CASSIQGNRGDEQFF.

The rearrangement joins TRBV9 to TRBJ1-5; 7 nucleotides agree with TRBD1. This CDR3 contains 14 residues. Germline loops: CDR1 SGDLS, CDR2 YYNGEE. The ends lost 3 bases at V and 6 bases at J; junction bases unmatched: 6. CDR3 nucleotide sequence: TGTGCCAGCAGCGCGATAGGGGGCTCTCAGCCCCAGCATTTT. Its protein product is CASSAIGGSQPQHF.